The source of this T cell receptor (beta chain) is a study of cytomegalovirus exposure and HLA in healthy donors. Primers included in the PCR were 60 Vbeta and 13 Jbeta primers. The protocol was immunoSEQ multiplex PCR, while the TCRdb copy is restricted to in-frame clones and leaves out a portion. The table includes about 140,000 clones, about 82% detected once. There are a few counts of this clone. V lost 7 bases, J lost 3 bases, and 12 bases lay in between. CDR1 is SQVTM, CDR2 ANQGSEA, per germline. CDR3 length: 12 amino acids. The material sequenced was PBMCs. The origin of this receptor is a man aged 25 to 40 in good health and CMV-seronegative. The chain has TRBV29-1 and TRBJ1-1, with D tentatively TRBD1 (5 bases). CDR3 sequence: CSAQTRDTEAFF. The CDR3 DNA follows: TGCAGCGCCCAAACCAGGGACACTGAAGCTTTCTTT.